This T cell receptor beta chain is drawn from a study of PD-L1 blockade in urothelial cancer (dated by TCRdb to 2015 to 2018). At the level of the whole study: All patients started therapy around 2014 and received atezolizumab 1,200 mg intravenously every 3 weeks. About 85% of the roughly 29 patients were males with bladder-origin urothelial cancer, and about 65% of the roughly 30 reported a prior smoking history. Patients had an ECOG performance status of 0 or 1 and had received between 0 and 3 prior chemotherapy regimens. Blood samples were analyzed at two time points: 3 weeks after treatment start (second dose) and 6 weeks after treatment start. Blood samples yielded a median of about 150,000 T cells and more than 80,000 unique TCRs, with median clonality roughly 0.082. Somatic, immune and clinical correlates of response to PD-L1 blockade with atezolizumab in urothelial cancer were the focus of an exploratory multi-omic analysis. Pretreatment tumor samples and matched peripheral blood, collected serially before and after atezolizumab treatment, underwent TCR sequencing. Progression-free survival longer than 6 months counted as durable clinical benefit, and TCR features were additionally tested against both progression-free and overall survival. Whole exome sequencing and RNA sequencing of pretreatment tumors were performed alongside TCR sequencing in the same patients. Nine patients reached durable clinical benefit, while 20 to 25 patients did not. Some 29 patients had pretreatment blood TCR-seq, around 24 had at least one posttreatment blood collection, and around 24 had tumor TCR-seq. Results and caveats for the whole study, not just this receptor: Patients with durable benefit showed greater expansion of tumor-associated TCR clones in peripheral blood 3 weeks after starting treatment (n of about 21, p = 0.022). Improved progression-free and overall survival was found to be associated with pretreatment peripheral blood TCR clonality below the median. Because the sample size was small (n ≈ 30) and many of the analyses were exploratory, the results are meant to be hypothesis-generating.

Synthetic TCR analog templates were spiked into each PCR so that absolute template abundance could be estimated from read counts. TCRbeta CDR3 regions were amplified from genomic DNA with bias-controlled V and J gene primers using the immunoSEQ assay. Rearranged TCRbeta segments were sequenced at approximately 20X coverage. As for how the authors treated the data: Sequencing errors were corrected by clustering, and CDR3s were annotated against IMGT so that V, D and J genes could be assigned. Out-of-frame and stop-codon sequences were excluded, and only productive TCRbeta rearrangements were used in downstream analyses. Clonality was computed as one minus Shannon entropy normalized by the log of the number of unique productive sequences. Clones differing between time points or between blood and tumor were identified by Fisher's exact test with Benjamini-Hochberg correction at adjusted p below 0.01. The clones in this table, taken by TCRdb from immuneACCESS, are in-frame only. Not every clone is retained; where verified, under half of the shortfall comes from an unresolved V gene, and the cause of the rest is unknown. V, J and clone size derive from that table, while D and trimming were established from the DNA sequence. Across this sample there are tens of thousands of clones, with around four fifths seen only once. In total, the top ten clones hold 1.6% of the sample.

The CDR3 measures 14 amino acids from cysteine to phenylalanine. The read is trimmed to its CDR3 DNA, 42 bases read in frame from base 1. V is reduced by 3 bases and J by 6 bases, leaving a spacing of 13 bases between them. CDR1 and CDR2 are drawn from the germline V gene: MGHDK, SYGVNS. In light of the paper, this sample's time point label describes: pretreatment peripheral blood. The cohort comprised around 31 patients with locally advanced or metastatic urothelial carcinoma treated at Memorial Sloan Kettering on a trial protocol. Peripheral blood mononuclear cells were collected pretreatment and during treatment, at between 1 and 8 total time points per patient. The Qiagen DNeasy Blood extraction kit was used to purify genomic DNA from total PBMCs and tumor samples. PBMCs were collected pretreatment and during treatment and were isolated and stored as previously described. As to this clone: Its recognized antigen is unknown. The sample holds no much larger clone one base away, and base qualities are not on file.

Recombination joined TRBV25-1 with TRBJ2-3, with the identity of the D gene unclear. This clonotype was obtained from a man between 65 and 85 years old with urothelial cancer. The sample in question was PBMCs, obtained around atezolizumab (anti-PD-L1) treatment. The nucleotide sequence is TGTGCCAGCAGTGACCCTACCGGGTGGGATACGCAGTATTTT. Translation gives CASSDPTGWDTQYF. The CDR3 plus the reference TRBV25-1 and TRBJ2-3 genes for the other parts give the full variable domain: EADIYQTPRYLVIGTGKKITLECSQTMGHDKMYWYQQDPGMELHLIHYSYGVNSTEKGDLSSESTVSRIRTEHFPLTLESARPSHTSQYLCASSDPTGWDTQYFGPGTRLTVL.